This T cell receptor beta chain was sequenced in a study of T cell repertoires in cytomegalovirus infection. Overall study context: In the study, CMV epitopes included recently identified HLA-C-restricted and well-studied HLA-B-restricted ones. Public signatures in TCR beta pointed to CMV infection and matching HLA type. Notes on the study in general: Individuals carrying CMV plus the relevant HLA were identified by cumulative frequency of public TCR beta families.

MiXCR was run by TCRdb on the reads, yielding one entry per CDR3 protein. The repertoire includes about 570,000 distinct CDR3 sequences, about 40% of them detected once, and around 48% sits in the top ten. Looked up from germline, CDR1 is MNHNS and CDR2 is SASEGT. CDR3 length equals 19 residues. J lost 4 bases, V lost 6 bases, and 14 bases had no gene match. Of note for this clonotype: Its antigen is not known.

The material was cultured PBMCs, obtained from culture after CMV antigen stimulation. The receptor's source is a human donor in good health (CMV status not recorded). Some clones in this sample may be carry-over from other donors' samples. This chain links TRBV6-1 with TRBJ2-2, with TRBD2 matching over 13 bases. As DNA, the CDR3 is TGTGCCAGCAGGCAAACGGGACTAGCGGGACGTCGGGTCACCGGGGAGCTGTTTTTT. This codes for CASRQTGLAGRRVTGELFF.